This T cell receptor (beta chain) stems from a study of beta chain features in type 1 diabetes. Background on the study: Healthy donors resembled patients in age, gender and cell yields. Study-wide points: Any HLA type influence on TCRB rearrangement was left unresolved here. Moderate but significant shortening of TCRB CDR3s was recorded in all four CD4+ subsets from Type 1 diabetes patients.

Isolated RNA was reverse transcribed in full, so expressed TCRB transcripts were sequenced. Libraries were prepared by immunoSEQ multiplex PCR; TCRdb keeps only in-frame clonotypes and omits some of them. Of hundreds of thousands of clones listed, roughly 13% are singletons. This CDR3 spans 13 amino acids. Germline assignment: CDR1 MNHEY and CDR2 SVGAGI. Between the trimmed V and J ends, which lost 6 bases and 6 bases, there was a span of 15 bases. This clone was seen more than once but under ten times. Its antigen is not identified. This TCR derives from a man aged 18 to 30 with type 1 diabetes. Sequences were obtained from naive CD4+ T cells from blood. The rearrangement joins TRBV6-5 to TRBJ2-7; D is possibly TRBD2 (6 bases). CDR3 protein: CASRHLEGSEQYF. As DNA, the CDR3 is TGTGCCAGCAGGCACCTGGAGGGGTCCGAGCAGTACTTC.